A single sample gave rise to the 8 T cell receptor beta chains below, sequenced in a study of immune cell composition in non-small cell lung cancer. Normal lung was taken at the farthest possible site, at least 3 cm from tumour. Only in-frame clones appear in the TCRdb table, and some are missing; sequencing was by immunoSEQ multiplex PCR. The sample has thousands of clones, roughly 69% seen once. Sequenced material: non-adjacent lung tissue. The origin of the receptors is a human donor with non-small cell lung cancer.

The chain combines TRBV11-2 with TRBJ2-3, with 13 bases aligning to TRBD2. Germline V gene data show CDR1 as SGHAT and CDR2 as FQNNGV. The CDR3 spans 15 residues. Trimming took 4 bases from V and 4 from J; bases not matched to a gene: 2. CDR3 amino acids: CASSWTSGGSDTQYF. CDR3 coding DNA: TGTGCCAGCAGCTGGACTAGCGGGGGCTCAGATACGCAGTATTTT.

The chain carries TRBV13 and TRBJ1-2, with 10 nucleotides matching TRBD1. The CDR3 runs 15 residues. CDR1 and CDR2 from the germline V gene are PRHDT and FYEKMQ (reference sequence). Unmatched junction bases numbered 7, after V lost 0 bases and J lost 9 bases. The CDR3 coding sequence is TGTGCCAGCAGCTTAGGCCCAGGACAGGGGGTACGCTACACCTTC. Amino acids: CASSLGPGQGVRYTF.

The V and J genes are TRBV9 and TRBJ2-2; the D gene is possibly TRBD1 (6 bases). The V end lost 0 bases, the J end lost 3 bases, and 12 bases lay between the germline ends. The CDR3 is made up of 16 amino acids. Germline CDR1 and CDR2: SGDLS and YYNGEE. This CDR3 reads CASSVEDSLDTGELFF. The CDR3 nucleotides read TGTGCCAGCAGCGTAGAGGACAGCCTGGACACCGGGGAGCTGTTTTTT. Full variable domain (outside the CDR3, taken from reference TRBV9 and TRBJ2-2): DSGVTQTPKHLITATGQRVTLRCSPRSGDLSVYWYQQSLDQGLQFLIQYYNGEERAKGNILERFSAQQFPDLHSELNLSSLELGDSALYFCASSVEDSLDTGELFFGEGSRLTVL.

This chain joins TRBV19 and TRBJ1-1; tentatively, D is TRBD1 (5 bases). CDR3 size: 15 residues. V was trimmed by 3 bases and J by 4 bases, leaving 15 bases between them. Germline CDR1 is LNHDA and CDR2 is SQIVND (reference sequence). The CDR3 spells CASSIQNLGGTEAFF. For the CDR3, the DNA is TGTGCCAGTAGTATTCAGAACCTCGGGGGCACTGAAGCTTTCTTT.

J is TRBJ1-3 and V is TRBV5-8, with unresolved D. The CDR3 totals 17 residues. Germline V gives CDR1 SGHTS, CDR2 YDEGEE. V was trimmed by 4 bases and J by 0 bases, leaving 17 bases between them. CDR3 nucleotide sequence: TGTGCCAGCAGCCGCGGCACCTACCAGAGCTCTGGAAACACCATATATTTT. The encoded protein is CASSRGTYQSSGNTIYF.

CDR3: CASSYSPTVTGEKLFF. In DNA form, the CDR3 reads TGTGCCAGCAGCTACTCACCTACAGTGACGGGAGAAAAACTGTTTTTT. The genes are TRBV11-2 and TRBJ1-4; D gene uncertain. This CDR3 has 16 residues. V was shortened by 4 bases and J by 8 bases, with 20 bases between the two germline ends. Germline lookup yields CDR1 SGHAT and CDR2 FQNNGV.

This clone has a handful of counts. The chain couples TRBV6-5 to TRBJ1-2, with 8 bases that match TRBD1. Germline trimming cut 6 bases from V and 2 bases from J; bases unmatched to any gene: 5. The CDR3 has 14 residues. Germline lookup yields CDR1 MNHEY and CDR2 SVGAGI. Here the CDR3 reads CASRENRGNYGYTF. CDR3 nucleotide sequence: TGTGCCAGCAGGGAGAACAGGGGGAACTATGGCTACACCTTC.

The V and J genes are TRBV6-5 and TRBJ1-6; 7 bases match TRBD1. Germline CDR1 MNHEY, CDR2 SVGAGI. The CDR3 sequence is 15 residues long. The J segment lost 12 bases and the V segment lost 6 bases, leaving 14 bases of the junction unmatched. The CDR3 DNA follows: TGTGCCAGCAGCCAAACCAGGGGGATCGGGGTACCCCTCCACTTT. It specifies CASSQTRGIGVPLHF.